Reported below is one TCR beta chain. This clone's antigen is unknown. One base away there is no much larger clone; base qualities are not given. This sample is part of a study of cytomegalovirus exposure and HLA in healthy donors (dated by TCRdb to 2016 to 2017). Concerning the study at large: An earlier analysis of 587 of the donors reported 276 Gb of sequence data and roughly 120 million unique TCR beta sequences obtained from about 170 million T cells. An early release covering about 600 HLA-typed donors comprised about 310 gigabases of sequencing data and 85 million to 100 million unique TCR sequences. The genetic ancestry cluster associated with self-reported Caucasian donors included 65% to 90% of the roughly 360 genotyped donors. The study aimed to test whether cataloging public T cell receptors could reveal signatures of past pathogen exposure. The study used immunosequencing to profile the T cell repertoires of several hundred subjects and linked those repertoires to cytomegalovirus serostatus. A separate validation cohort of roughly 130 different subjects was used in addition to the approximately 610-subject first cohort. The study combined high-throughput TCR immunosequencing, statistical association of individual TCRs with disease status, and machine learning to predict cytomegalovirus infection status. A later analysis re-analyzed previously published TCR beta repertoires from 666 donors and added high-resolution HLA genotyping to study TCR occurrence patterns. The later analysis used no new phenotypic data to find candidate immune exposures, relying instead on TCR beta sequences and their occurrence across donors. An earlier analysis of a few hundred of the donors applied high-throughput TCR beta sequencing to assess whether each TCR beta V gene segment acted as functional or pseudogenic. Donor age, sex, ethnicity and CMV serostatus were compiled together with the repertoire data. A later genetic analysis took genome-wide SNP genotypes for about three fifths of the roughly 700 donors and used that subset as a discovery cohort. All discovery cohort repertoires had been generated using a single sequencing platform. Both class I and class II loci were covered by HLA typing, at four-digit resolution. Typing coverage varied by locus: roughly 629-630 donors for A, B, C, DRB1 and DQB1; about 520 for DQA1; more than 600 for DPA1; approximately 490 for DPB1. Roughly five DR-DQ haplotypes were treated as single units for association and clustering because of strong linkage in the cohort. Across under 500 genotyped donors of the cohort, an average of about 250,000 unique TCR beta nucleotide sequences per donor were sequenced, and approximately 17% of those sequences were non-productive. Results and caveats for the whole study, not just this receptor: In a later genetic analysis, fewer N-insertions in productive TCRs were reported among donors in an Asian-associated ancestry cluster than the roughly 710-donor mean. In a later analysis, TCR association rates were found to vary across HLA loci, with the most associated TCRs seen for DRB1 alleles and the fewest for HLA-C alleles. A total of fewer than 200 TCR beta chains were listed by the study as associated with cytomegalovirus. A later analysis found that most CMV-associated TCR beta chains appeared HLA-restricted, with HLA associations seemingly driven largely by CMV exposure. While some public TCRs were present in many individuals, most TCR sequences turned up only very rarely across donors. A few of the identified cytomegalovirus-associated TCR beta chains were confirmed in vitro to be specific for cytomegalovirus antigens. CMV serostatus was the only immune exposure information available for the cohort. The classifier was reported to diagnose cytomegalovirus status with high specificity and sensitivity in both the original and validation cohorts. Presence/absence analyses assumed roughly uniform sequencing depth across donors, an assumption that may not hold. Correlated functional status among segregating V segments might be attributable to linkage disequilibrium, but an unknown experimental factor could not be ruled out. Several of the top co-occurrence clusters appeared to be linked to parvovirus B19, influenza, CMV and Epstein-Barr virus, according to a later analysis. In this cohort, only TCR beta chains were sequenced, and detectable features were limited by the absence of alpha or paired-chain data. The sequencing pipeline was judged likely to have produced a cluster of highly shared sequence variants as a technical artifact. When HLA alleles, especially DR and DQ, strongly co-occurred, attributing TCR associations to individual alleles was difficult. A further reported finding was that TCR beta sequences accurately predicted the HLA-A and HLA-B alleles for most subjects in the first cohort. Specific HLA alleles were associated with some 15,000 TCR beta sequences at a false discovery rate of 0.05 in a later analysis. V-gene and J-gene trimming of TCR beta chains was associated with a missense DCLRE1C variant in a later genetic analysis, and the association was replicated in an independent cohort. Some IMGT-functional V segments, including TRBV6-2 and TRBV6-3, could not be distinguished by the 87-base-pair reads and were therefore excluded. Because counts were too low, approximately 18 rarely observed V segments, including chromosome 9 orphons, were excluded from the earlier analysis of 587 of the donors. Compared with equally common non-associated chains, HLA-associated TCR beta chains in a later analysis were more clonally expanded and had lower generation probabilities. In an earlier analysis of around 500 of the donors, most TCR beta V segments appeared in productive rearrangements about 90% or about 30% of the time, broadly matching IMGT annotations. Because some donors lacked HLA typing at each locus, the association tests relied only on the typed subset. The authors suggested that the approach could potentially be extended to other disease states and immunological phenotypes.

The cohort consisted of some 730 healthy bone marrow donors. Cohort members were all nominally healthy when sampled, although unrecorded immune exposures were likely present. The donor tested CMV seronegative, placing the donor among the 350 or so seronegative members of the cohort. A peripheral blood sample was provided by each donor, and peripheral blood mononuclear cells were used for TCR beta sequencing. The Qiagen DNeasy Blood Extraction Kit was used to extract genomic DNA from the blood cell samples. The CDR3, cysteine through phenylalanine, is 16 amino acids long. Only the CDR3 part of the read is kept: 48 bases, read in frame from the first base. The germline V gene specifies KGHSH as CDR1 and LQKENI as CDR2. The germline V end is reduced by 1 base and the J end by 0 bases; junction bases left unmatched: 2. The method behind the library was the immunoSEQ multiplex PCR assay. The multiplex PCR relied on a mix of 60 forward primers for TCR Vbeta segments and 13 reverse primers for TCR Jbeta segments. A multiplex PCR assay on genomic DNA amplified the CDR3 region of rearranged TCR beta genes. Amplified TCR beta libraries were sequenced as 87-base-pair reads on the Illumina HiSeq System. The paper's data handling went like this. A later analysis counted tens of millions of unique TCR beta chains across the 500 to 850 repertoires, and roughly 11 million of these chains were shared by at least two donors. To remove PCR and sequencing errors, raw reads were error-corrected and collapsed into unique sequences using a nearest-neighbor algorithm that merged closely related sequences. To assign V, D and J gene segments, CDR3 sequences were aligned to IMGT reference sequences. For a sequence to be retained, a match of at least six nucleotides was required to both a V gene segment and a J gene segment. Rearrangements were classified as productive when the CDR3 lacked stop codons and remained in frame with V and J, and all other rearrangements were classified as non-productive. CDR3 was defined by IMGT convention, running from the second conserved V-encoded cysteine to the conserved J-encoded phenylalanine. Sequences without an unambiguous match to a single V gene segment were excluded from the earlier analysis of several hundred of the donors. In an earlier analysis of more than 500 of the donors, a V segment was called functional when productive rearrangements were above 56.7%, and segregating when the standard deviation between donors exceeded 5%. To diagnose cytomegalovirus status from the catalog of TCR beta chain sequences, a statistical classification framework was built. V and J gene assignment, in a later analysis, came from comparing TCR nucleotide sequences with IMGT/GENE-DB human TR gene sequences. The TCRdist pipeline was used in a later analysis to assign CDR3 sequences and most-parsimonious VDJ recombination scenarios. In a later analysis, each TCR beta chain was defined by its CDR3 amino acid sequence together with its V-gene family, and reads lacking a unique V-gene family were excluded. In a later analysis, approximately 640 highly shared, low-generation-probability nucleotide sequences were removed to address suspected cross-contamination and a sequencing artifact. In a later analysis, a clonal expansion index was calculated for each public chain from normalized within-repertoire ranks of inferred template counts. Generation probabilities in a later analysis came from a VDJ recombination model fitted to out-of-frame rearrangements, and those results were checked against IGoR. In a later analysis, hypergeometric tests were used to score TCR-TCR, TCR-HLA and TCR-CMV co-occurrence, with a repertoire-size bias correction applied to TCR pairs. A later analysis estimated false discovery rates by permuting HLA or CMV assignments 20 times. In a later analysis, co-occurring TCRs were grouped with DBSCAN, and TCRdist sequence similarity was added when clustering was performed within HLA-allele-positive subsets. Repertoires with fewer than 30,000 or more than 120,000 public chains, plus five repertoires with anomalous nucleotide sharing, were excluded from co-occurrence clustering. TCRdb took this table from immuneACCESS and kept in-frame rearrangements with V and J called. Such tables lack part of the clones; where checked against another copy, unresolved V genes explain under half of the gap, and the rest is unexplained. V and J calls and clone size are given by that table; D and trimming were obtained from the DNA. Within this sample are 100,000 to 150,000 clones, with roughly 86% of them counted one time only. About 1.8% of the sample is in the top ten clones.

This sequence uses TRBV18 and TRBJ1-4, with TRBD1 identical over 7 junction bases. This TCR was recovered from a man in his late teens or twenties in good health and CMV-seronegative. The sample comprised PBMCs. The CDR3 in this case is CASSPQTGTTNEKLFF. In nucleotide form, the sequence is TGTGCCAGCTCACCACAGACAGGGACAACTAATGAAAAACTGTTTTTT. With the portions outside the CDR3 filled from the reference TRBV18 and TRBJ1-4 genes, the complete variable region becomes NAGVMQNPRHLVRRRGQEARLRCSPMKGHSHVYWYRQLPEEGLKFMVYLQKENIIDESGMPKERFSAEFPKEGPSILRIQQVVRGDSAAYFCASSPQTGTTNEKLFFGSGTQLSVL.